A selection of T cell receptor beta chains follows, all from one sample in a study of shared clonotypes between healthy human individuals. TCRdb's table, derived via immunoSEQ multiplex PCR, lists solely in-frame clones and lacks some. The sample lists about 2 million clones, about 95% occurring once. The sequenced sample consisted of naive CD8+ T cells sorted from blood. Receptors originate from a man aged 18 to 30 in good health. CDR3s include the opening cysteine and the closing phenylalanine or tryptophan. The D gene is left open where the match is weak. Some rows have no size entry. The others give once, few or many, or a class for an expanded clone.

abundance,d_gene,v_gene,j_gene,CDR3nt,CDR3aa
NA,NA,TRBV7-9,TRBJ2-7,TGTGCCAGCAGCCCCAGGGGCCAGGGGGGGCGCTCCTACGAGCAGTACTTC,CASSPRGQGGRSYEQYF
NA,NA,TRBV6-6,TRBJ2-7,TGTGCCAGCAGTTATCAGGGGACATACGAGCAGTACTTC,CASSYQGTYEQYF
NA,NA,TRBV27,TRBJ2-1,TGTGCCAGCAGTCCCGGGACGCAACCTGCCAATGAGCAGTTCTTC,CASSPGTQPANEQFF
NA,NA,TRBV7-6,TRBJ2-1,TGTGCCAGCAGCCCCAAATCCCCTCGCGAGCAGTTCTTC,CASSPKSPREQFF
NA,NA,TRBV10-2,TRBJ1-1,TGCGCCAGCAGTGAGTCGGTTCAGGCAGGGGCCACTGAAGCTTTCTTT,CASSESVQAGATEAFF
NA,NA,TRBV30,TRBJ2-7,TGTGCCTGGAGTGGGTGGGGCTCCTACGAGCAGTACTTC,CAWSGWGSYEQYF
NA,NA,TRBV15,TRBJ2-7,TGTGCCACCAGCAGAGAAGAAGGGCTCGAGCAGTACTTC,CATSREEGLEQYF
NA,TRBD1,TRBV7-6,TRBJ2-2,TGTGCCAGCAGCTTTGGGACAGCCACCGGGGAGCTGTTTTTT,CASSFGTATGELFF
NA,NA,TRBV27,TRBJ1-2,TGTGCCAGCAGTTCTATGGGGTTATCTGGCTACACCTTC,CASSSMGLSGYTF
NA,NA,TRBV30,TRBJ2-7,TGTGCCTGGAGTCAGTACTCCTACGAGCAGTACTTC,CAWSQYSYEQYF
NA,NA,TRBV6-1,TRBJ2-7,TGTGCCAGCAGGCAATACGAGCAGTACTTC,CASRQYEQYF
NA,NA,TRBV7-9,TRBJ2-5,TGTGCCAGCAGCCCACGGGACCGAGGGGGAGAGACCCAGTACTTC,CASSPRDRGGETQYF
NA,NA,TRBV5-1,TRBJ1-2,TGCGCCAGCAGCTTTCTAGGCAGGGAGGATGGCTACACCTTC,CASSFLGREDGYTF
few,TRBD1,TRBV2,TRBJ2-7,TGTGCCAGTAGTGGACAGGTCCCTCGGGGAGACGAGCAGTACTTC,CASSGQVPRGDEQYF
NA,TRBD2,TRBV6-1,TRBJ2-1,TGTGCCAGCAGTGGTAGCGGGGGATACAATGAGCAGTTCTTC,CASSGSGGYNEQFF
NA,TRBD2,TRBV7-9,TRBJ2-1,TGTGCCAGCAGCCCGGGACTAGCGGAATACAATGAGCAGTTCTTC,CASSPGLAEYNEQFF
NA,NA,TRBV27,TRBJ2-1,TGTGCCAGCAGTTTAACGGGACCCTACAATGAGCAGTTCTTC,CASSLTGPYNEQFF
NA,NA,TRBV10-2,TRBJ2-5,TGCGCCAGCAGTGAGTCTGGGGCCATGGCGGGGGAGACCCAGTACTTC,CASSESGAMAGETQYF
NA,NA,TRBV6-5,TRBJ1-2,TGTGCCAGCAGTTATACAGACTTCTATGGCTACACCTTC,CASSYTDFYGYTF
NA,TRBD1,TRBV7-9,TRBJ1-2,TGTGCCAGCAGCCGAGACAGGGGAAAAGGCTACACCTTC,CASSRDRGKGYTF
NA,NA,TRBV4-1,TRBJ2-1,TGCGCCAGCAGCCCCCCCTACCCCGGGTCCTACAATGAGCAGTTCTTC,CASSPPYPGSYNEQFF
NA,TRBD2,TRBV11-2,TRBJ2-3,TGTGCCAGCAGCTCCCGACTAGCGGGGGTAGATACGCAGTATTTT,CASSSRLAGVDTQYF
NA,NA,TRBV27,TRBJ1-2,TGTGCCAGCAGTCTACAGGGTAACTATGGCTACACCTTC,CASSLQGNYGYTF
NA,TRBD1,TRBV25-1,TRBJ1-1,TGTGCCAGCAGTGCCTCCGGGACAGCGAACACTGAAGCTTTCTTT,CASSASGTANTEAFF
NA,NA,TRBV28,TRBJ1-3,TGTGCCAGCAGTTTACCGGGGGGATGGTCTGGAAACACCATATATTTT,CASSLPGGWSGNTIYF
NA,NA,TRBV6-5,TRBJ1-2,TGTGCCAGCAGTACCCGGGCATTTGGGGATGGCTACACCTTC,CASSTRAFGDGYTF
NA,NA,TRBV27,TRBJ1-5,TGTGCCAGCAGTCCTTATAGCAATCAGCCCCAGCATTTT,CASSPYSNQPQHF
NA,TRBD1,TRBV5-4,TRBJ1-4,TGTGCCAGCAGCTGGACTGGACAGGGAGAAGTTGAAAAACTGTTTTTT,CASSWTGQGEVEKLFF
once,NA,TRBV4-1,TRBJ2-7,TGCGCCAGCAGCCAAGAAGCAGGCCTCTACGAGCAGTACTTC,CASSQEAGLYEQYF
NA,NA,TRBV6-5,TRBJ1-1,TGTGCCAGCAGTTTGTCAGAAAACACTGAAGCTTTCTTT,CASSLSENTEAFF
NA,TRBD2,TRBV30,TRBJ2-7,TGTGCCTCGACTAGCGGGAGATACGAGCAGTACTTC,CASTSGRYEQYF
NA,NA,TRBV9,TRBJ1-2,TGTGCCAGCAGCGAGCCAGGTTATGGCTACACCTTC,CASSEPGYGYTF
NA,NA,TRBV9,TRBJ2-3,TGTGCCAGCAGCGTAGAGGGCACTACCGACACGCAGTATTTT,CASSVEGTTDTQYF
once,TRBD1,TRBV19,TRBJ1-1,TGTGCCAGTAACTCCGGGACAGAGAACACTGAAGCTTTCTTT,CASNSGTENTEAFF
NA,TRBD2,TRBV7-2,TRBJ2-5,TGTGCCAGCAGCCACCCGATGTGGCGGGAGGGCCAAGAGACCCAGTACTTC,CASSHPMWREGQETQYF
NA,TRBD2,TRBV6-7,TRBJ2-1,TGTGCCAGCAGTTACCGTAGCGGGAGGGCCAACAATGAGCAGTTCTTC,CASSYRSGRANNEQFF
NA,TRBD1,TRBV2,TRBJ2-1,TGTGCCAGTACAGGGGTTGTTGAGCAGTTCTTC,CASTGVVEQFF
NA,TRBD1,TRBV7-9,TRBJ1-1,TGTGCCATCCTCGGACAGGGGGCCGCTGAAGCTTTCTTT,CAILGQGAAEAFF
once,NA,TRBV28,TRBJ1-2,TGTGCCAGCAGTTACGGCCCAGTAGATAACTATGGCTACACCTTC,CASSYGPVDNYGYTF
NA,TRBD1,TRBV27,TRBJ1-2,TGTGCCAGCAGTTTGGTTATCCGGACAGGGGATAGCTACACCTTC,CASSLVIRTGDSYTF
NA,NA,TRBV10-1,TRBJ2-3,TGCGCCACTTCCCTAGCGCGTCCCACAGATACGCAGTATTTT,CATSLARPTDTQYF
NA,NA,TRBV6-8,TRBJ1-2,TGTGCCAGCCCTACGGTCAGGGCCTACACCTTC,CASPTVRAYTF